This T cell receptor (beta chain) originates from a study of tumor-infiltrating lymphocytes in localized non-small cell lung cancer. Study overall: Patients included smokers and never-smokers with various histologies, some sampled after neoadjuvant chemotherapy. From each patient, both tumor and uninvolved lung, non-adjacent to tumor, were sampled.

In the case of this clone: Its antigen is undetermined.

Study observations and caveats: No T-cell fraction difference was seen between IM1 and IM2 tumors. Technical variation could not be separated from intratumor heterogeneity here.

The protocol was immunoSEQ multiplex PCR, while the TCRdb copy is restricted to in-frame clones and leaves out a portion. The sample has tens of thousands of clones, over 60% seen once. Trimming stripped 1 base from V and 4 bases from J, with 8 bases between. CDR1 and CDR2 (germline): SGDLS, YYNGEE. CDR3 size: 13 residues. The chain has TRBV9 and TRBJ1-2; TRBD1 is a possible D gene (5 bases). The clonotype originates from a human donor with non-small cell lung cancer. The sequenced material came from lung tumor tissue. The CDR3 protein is CASSVNTGYGYTF. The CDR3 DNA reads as TGTGCCAGCAGCGTAAATACAGGCTATGGCTACACCTTC.